Only a few counts were recorded for the clone carrying this T cell receptor (beta chain). Its antigen is unidentified. These data come from a study of identical twins. Study-wide results and limits: Alpha sequences that were out-of-frame and twin-shared showed an excess of low generation probability. Analyses based on zero insertions could be partly confounded by invariant MAIT and iNKT cells. A lower insertion count was a feature of abundant cord blood beta clonotypes, with no such feature in memory repertoires.

Between the trimmed V and J ends, which lost 0 bases and 7 bases, there was a span of 4 bases. Germline values: CDR1 DFQATT, CDR2 SNEGSKA (reference sequence). The CDR3 runs to 12 residues. cDNA carried unique molecular identifiers, and a universal primer site was added by template switching. In TCRdb, the 5' RACE reads were re-called with MiXCR into one record per CDR3 protein. The table shows 450,000 to 600,000 distinct CDR3 sequences, with about 22% occurring only once. This sample also belongs to another study, concerning yellow fever vaccine responses in identical twins.

Sequenced: CD4+ T cells sorted from blood. V gene TRBV20-1 combines with J gene TRBJ1-6; D unclear. The clonotype comes from a woman under 30 in good health. As DNA, the CDR3 is TGCAGTGCTAGAGATGGGAATTCACCCCTCCACTTT. This translates into CSARDGNSPLHF.